Each of the 13 T cell receptor beta chains below was sequenced from the same sample in a study of high-grade serous ovarian cancer treatment subgroups. Sequencing was performed with immunoSEQ multiplex PCR; in TCRdb, only in-frame clones are kept and a portion is missing. The sample gives approximately 1,000 clones, 82% of which show up once; around 5.7% is in the top ten. Tumor tissue was taken before any definitive surgery or chemotherapy was given. The sequencing input was tumor tissue. The receptors derive from a human donor with high-grade serous ovarian cancer.

Note on this clone: Additional DNA sequences in this sample encode the identical CDR3. The chain has TRBV5-1 and TRBJ2-2; 7 positions match TRBD1. The CDR3 runs 15 residues. Germline values: CDR1 SGHRS, CDR2 YFSETQ. V dropped 2 bases and J dropped 6; count of bases not matched to a gene: 7. The CDR3 region is CASSLRTGGAGELFF. CDR3 nucleotide sequence: TGCGCCAGCAGCTTAAGGACAGGAGGCGCCGGGGAGCTGTTTTTT.

Note on this clone: The junction shows a germline mismatch at one end, possibly a read error. This chain uses TRBV2 with TRBJ1-4; D is perhaps TRBD1 (5 bases). CDR3 length equals 15 residues. In germline, CDR1 is SNHLY, CDR2 FYNNEI. This chain's CDR3 is CASREGAGLNEKLFF. In nucleotides, the CDR3 is TGTGCCAGCAGGGAAGGGGCAGGGTTGAATGAAAAACTGTTTTTT.

In nucleotides, the CDR3 is TGTGCCAGCAGGCCCTGGGGGGAGGACGAGCAGTACTTC. Translating it yields CASRPWGEDEQYF. The rearrangement joins TRBV7-2 to TRBJ2-7; tentative D call: TRBD2 (6 bases). V was pared by 6 bases and J by 5 bases, with 14 bases between. There are 13 residues in the CDR3. In germline, CDR1 is SGHTA, CDR2 FQGNSA.

The rearrangement uses TRBV2 and TRBJ1-1; D ambiguous. Germline values: CDR1 SNHLY, CDR2 FYNNEI. The CDR3 contains 13 residues. Trimming took off 1 base at V and 5 bases at J, with 8 bases between the two ends. The CDR3 bases are TGTGCCAGCAGTGAAGAGGGATGGACTGAAGCTTTCTTT. Protein product: CASSEEGWTEAFF.

V gene TRBV19 combines with J gene TRBJ1-4; D is unresolved. V was clipped by 3 bases and J by 5 bases, with 19 bases between them. CDR3 size: 17 residues. Germline V gives CDR1 LNHDA, CDR2 SQIVND (reference sequence). The CDR3 reads CASSIPGIHLPNEKLFF. In nucleotides, the CDR3 is TGTGCCAGTAGTATCCCCGGGATCCATCTCCCGAATGAAAAACTGTTTTTT.

CDR3: CASSPGGQGSYEQYF. In nucleotides, the CDR3 is TGTGCCAGCTCACCAGGCGGACAGGGCTCGTACGAGCAGTACTTC. This chain uses TRBV18 with TRBJ2-7; 8 bases match TRBD1. Looked up from germline, CDR1 is KGHSH and CDR2 is LQKENI. This CDR3 has 15 residues. Losses at the gene ends were 2 bases for V and 4 bases for J; bases not matched to a gene: 7.

The gene calls are TRBV11-2 and TRBJ1-2; perhaps TRBD1 as D (5 bases). The CDR3 runs 13 residues. Germline V gives CDR1 SGHAT, CDR2 FQNNGV. V lost 1 base and J 7 bases, leaving 10 bases between the germline ends. The chain's CDR3 is CASSLVGGSGYTF. The CDR3 DNA reads as TGTGCCAGCAGCTTAGTCGGGGGATCTGGCTACACCTTC.

The chain has TRBV29-1 and TRBJ1-1; no clear D gene. The V end was cut by 7 bases, the J end by 1 base, with 28 bases between. This CDR3 contains 18 residues. The germline CDR1 and CDR2 sequences are SQVTM and ANQGSEA. CDR3 loop: CSANPYRIGRAQNTEAFF. As DNA, the CDR3 is TGCAGCGCCAACCCCTATCGGATCGGCCGGGCCCAGAACACTGAAGCTTTCTTT.

This chain joins TRBV10-1 and TRBJ2-5; TRBD2 matches at 8 bases. This CDR3 contains 16 residues. Germline CDR1 is WNHNN and CDR2 is SYGVQD (reference sequence). The V segment lost 0 bases and the J segment 4 bases; nucleotides outside the gene matches: 7. The CDR3 DNA follows: TGCGCCAGCAGTGAGTCGGGACTAGTGGGGTCAGAGACCCAGTACTTC. Translating it yields CASSESGLVGSETQYF.

This chain connects TRBV30 to TRBJ1-1, with no clear D. Germline V gives CDR1 GTSNPN, CDR2 SVGIG (reference sequence). This CDR3 spans 12 amino acids. V lost 2 bases, J lost 0 bases, and 4 bases lay in between. The CDR3: CAWSPLNTEAFF. CDR3 nucleotide sequence: TGTGCCTGGAGTCCGTTGAACACTGAAGCTTTCTTT.

The chain employs TRBV5-1 and TRBJ2-1, with TRBD1 as a possible D gene (6 bases). This CDR3 is 14 amino acids long. Trimming pared 4 bases from V and 6 bases from J, leaving 14 bases between. The germline V gene encodes CDR1 SGHRS and CDR2 YFSETQ. CDR3 protein: CASSRQGSGNEQFF. CDR3 DNA: TGCGCCAGCAGCCGTCAGGGGTCTGGCAATGAGCAGTTCTTC.

This chain connects TRBV2 to TRBJ1-6; 7 bases agree with TRBD1. Germline V gene data show CDR1 as SNHLY and CDR2 as FYNNEI. The CDR3 sequence is 14 residues long. The trim removed 6 bases at V and 4 bases at J, leaving 3 bases unmatched. The CDR3 sequence: CASSGGQYNSPLHF. CDR3 in DNA: TGTGCCAGCAGCGGGGGACAGTATAATTCACCCCTCCACTTT.

The gene calls are TRBV20-1 and TRBJ2-7; D remains unclear. CDR1 is DFQATT, CDR2 SNEGSKA, per germline (reference sequence). This CDR3 is built from 10 residues. V was trimmed by 5 bases and J by 4 bases, leaving 6 bases between them. CDR3 amino acids: CSAGEYEQYF. The CDR3 DNA reads as TGCAGTGCTGGGGAATACGAGCAGTACTTC.